Presented here are 6 T cell receptor beta chains from one specimen sequenced in a study of Graves' ophthalmopathy and Graves' hyperthyroidism. Amplification targeted the TCR beta CDR3 regions, with RNA transcripts as the source material. RT-PCR was first run with HTBI primers, then multiplex PCR in a second round. TCRdb independently ran MiXCR on the multiplex PCR reads; one entry per CDR3 protein. The sample has some 400,000 distinct CDR3 sequences, around 17% seen once; the top ten hold 1.5% to 2%. Sequencing used peripheral blood. These receptors all stem from a young woman with Graves' ophthalmopathy.

The gene calls are TRBV6-1 and TRBJ1-1; D is uncertain. From germline, CDR1 is MNHNS and CDR2 SASEGT. The CDR3 consists of 15 residues. V lost 7 bases to trimming and J lost 5 bases, with 20 bases between them. CDR3 DNA: TGTGCCAGCACCCCCTCTGGGGTATCGTGGACTGAAGCTTTCTTT. Protein sequence: CASTPSGVSWTEAFF.

This rearrangement joins TRBV6-2 or TRBV6-3 to TRBJ1-5; D remains unclear. From germline, CDR1 is MNHEY and CDR2 SVGEGT. V lost 0 bases and J 3 bases, leaving 12 bases between the germline ends. The CDR3 is made up of 16 amino acids. In DNA, the CDR3 is TGTGCCAGCAGTTACTCGCGGACGATTGACAATCAGCCCCAGCATTTT. Amino acids: CASSYSRTIDNQPQHF.

The chain combines TRBV6-2 or TRBV6-3 with TRBJ2-5; D is unresolved. The V end was cut by 4 bases, the J end by 2 bases, with 17 bases between. The CDR3 extends over 16 amino acids. Germline CDR1 is MNHEY and CDR2 is SVGEGT. CDR3 region: CASSLAILSRQETQYF. Written as DNA, the CDR3 is TGTGCCAGCAGTTTGGCTATCTTGAGTCGGCAAGAGACCCAGTACTTC.

This clonotype was seen repeatedly, ten times or more. The J gene is TRBJ2-7, the V gene TRBV6-5, with D perhaps TRBD1 (7 bases). Trimming removed 8 bases from V and 2 bases from J, with 16 bases in between. CDR3 length equals 14 residues. Germline assignment: CDR1 MNHEY and CDR2 SVGAGI. This CDR3 reads CASGRQGGTYEQYF. The DNA of the CDR3 is TGTGCCAGCGGGAGGCAGGGGGGAACCTACGAGCAGTACTTC.

This clonotype was found many times. This chain uses TRBV28 with TRBJ1-2; TRBD1 might be the D (5 bases). V lost 7 bases to trimming and J lost 3 bases, with 12 bases between them. Germline-derived CDR1 and CDR2 are MDHEN and SYDVKM. The CDR3 sequence is 13 residues long. The CDR3 DNA sequence: TGTGCCAGCAATCCGACGGGGGACTATGGCTACACCTTC. This codes for CASNPTGDYGYTF.

This clonotype was found many times. V is TRBV11-1 and J is TRBJ1-1; a weak D match, TRBD1 (5 bases). The ends were cut back, 5 bases at V and 8 bases at J, with 12 bases in the middle. The CDR3 consists of 12 residues. Germline V lookup: CDR1 SGHAT, CDR2 FQDESV (reference sequence). The CDR3 DNA sequence: TGTGCCAGCAGCCCCCGGGACGGGGAAGCTTTCTTT. Amino acids: CASSPRDGEAFF.